The 15 T cell receptor beta chains given below trace back to one sample, sequenced in a study of T cells in Graves' hyperthyroidism and ophthalmopathy. The investigators amplified TCR beta CDR3 regions from RNA transcripts. HTBI primers were the set used in a first-round RT-PCR of the TCR CDR3. TCRdb fed the multiplex PCR reads into MiXCR, producing one record per CDR3 protein. The top ten clones hold 30% of a sample with about 270,000 distinct CDR3 sequences, about 15% of them seen once. Sample: blood. Receptors were obtained from a woman between 50 and 59 years old with Graves' hyperthyroidism that later progressed to Graves' ophthalmopathy.

In this sample, this clonotype turned up a few times. The chain employs TRBV4-2 and TRBJ2-3; 8 bases are shared with TRBD2. This CDR3 spans 15 amino acids. V lost 1 base, J lost 4 bases, and 4 bases stayed unmatched. CDR1 is LGHNA and CDR2 is YNFKEQ in the germline V gene. The CDR3 coding sequence is TGTGCCAGCAGCCAAGCGGGAGGGAGTCCAGATACGCAGTATTTT. Translation: CASSQAGGSPDTQYF.

Ten or more counts support this clonotype. The chain joins TRBV5-1 to TRBJ1-4; D unclear. The CDR3 is made up of 14 amino acids. Trimming shortened V by 1 base and J by 7 bases, and 11 bases separated the two germline ends. Germline assignment: CDR1 SGHRS and CDR2 YFSETQ. CDR3 residues: CASSLRGSGEKLFF. The CDR3 coding sequence is TGCGCCAGCAGCTTGCGGGGTTCGGGTGAAAAACTGTTTTTT.

This clonotype was counted ten times or more. The chain combines TRBV18 with TRBJ1-5, with D maybe TRBD1 (5 bases). The germline V gene encodes CDR1 KGHSH and CDR2 LQKENI. The CDR3 has 14 amino acids. The V and J ends lost 1 base and 5 bases respectively, with 9 bases between them. For the CDR3, the DNA is TGTGCCAGCTCACCACTGGGGGGGGATCAGCCCCAGCATTTT. Its protein is CASSPLGGDQPQHF.

Regarding this clonotype: One base away lies a much larger clone, so this may be a sequencing read error. The chain recombines TRBV28 with TRBJ2-7; TRBD2 aligns across 10 bases. In germline, CDR1 is MDHEN, CDR2 SYDVKM. Trimming removed 5 bases from V and 2 bases from J; junction bases left unmatched: 9. This CDR3 region has 16 residues. This chain's CDR3 is CASSPRRLAGAYEQYF. The CDR3 nucleotides are TGTGCCAGCAGTCCCCGAAGGCTAGCGGGGGCCTACGAGCAGTACTTC.

This clonotype occurred many times. The chain uses TRBV2 and TRBJ2-1, with 9 bases that match TRBD2. V dropped 4 bases and J dropped 9; count of bases not matched to a gene: 13. CDR1 is SNHLY, CDR2 FYNNEI, per germline. The CDR3 sequence is 16 residues long. The CDR3 sequence: CASSAWREGMSGEQFF. CDR3 DNA sequence: TGTGCCAGCAGTGCTTGGCGGGAGGGCATGTCCGGTGAGCAGTTCTTC.

This clonotype has a count of ten or more. The rearrangement links TRBV7-2 to TRBJ1-2; D gene ambiguous. The V end lost 2 bases, the J end lost 8 bases, and 12 bases lay between the germline ends. This CDR3 spans 13 amino acids. Looked up from germline, CDR1 is SGHTA and CDR2 is FQGNSA. In DNA form, the CDR3 reads TGTGCCAGCAGCTTATGGGAGTCGATCGGCTACACCTTC. Its translation: CASSLWESIGYTF.

This clonotype was recorded many times. V gene TRBV12-3 or TRBV12-4 combines with J gene TRBJ1-1; D gene ambiguous. The CDR3 consists of 13 residues. The germline V and J ends were trimmed by 2 bases and 2 bases, with 6 bases remaining between them. The CDR3 DNA is TGTGCCAGCAGTTTACGGGGTAACACTGAAGCTTTCTTT. Translation: CASSLRGNTEAFF.

The rearrangement uses TRBV5-4 and TRBJ1-2; D remains unclear. This CDR3 is 16 amino acids long. Trimming left V 4 bases short and J 6 bases short, with 22 bases between. CDR1 SGHNT and CDR2 YYREEE come from the germline V gene (reference sequence). In nucleotides, the CDR3 is TGTGCCAGCAGCCACCCTCCGGGGAGTTTTTTCGATGGCTACACCTTC. This encodes CASSHPPGSFFDGYTF.

In this sample, this clonotype turned up many times. CDR3 protein: CASSLLAGRYGYTF. The DNA for the CDR3 is TGTGCCAGCAGCTTATTGGCAGGGCGCTATGGCTACACCTTC. This chain connects TRBV7-2 to TRBJ1-2, with D possibly being TRBD1 (5 bases). Germline CDR1 SGHTA, CDR2 FQGNSA. The CDR3 is 14 residues long. V gave up 2 bases and J gave up 4 bases, with 11 bases separating them. Together with reference TRBV7-2 and TRBJ1-2, the CDR3 gives the full variable domain: GAGVSQSPSNKVTEKGKDVELRCDPISGHTALYWYRQSLGQGLEFLIYFQGNSAPDKSGLPSDRFSAERTGGSVSTLTIQRTQQEDSAVYLCASSLLAGRYGYTFGSGTRLTVV.

This clonotype was counted a few times. This chain links TRBV20-1 with TRBJ2-2; no clear D gene. The ends were cut back, 3 bases at V and 4 bases at J, with 9 bases in the middle. The CDR3 runs to 13 residues. CDR1 and CDR2 from the germline V gene are DFQATT and SNEGSKA (reference sequence). The CDR3: CSASGQGTGELFF. The DNA of the CDR3 is TGCAGTGCTAGCGGGCAAGGCACCGGGGAGCTGTTTTTT.

This clonotype was picked up many times. The junction does not match germline at one end; this may be a read error. The V gene is TRBV2, the J gene TRBJ2-7, with TRBD2 matching over 14 bases. The germline CDR1 and CDR2 sequences are SNHLY and FYNNEI. CDR3 length: 17 amino acids. The DNA of the CDR3 is TGTGCCAGCAGAGAAGTAGGACTAGCGGGAGGCTCCTACGAGCAGTACTTC. Its protein is CASREVGLAGGSYEQYF.

This clonotype was seen repeatedly, ten times or more. The chain employs TRBV28 and TRBJ1-2; D remains ambiguous. The V end was cut by 2 bases, the J end by 4 bases, with 11 bases between. Germline-derived CDR1 and CDR2 are MDHEN and SYDVKM. The CDR3 covers 14 residues. The CDR3 spells CASSLRQVIYGYTF. CDR3 sequence (DNA): TGTGCCAGCAGTTTAAGGCAGGTGATCTATGGCTACACCTTC.

The V and J genes are TRBV7-2 and TRBJ2-7; TRBD1 matches at 7 bases. Per the germline V gene, CDR1 is SGHTA and CDR2 is FQGNSA. The CDR3 covers 15 residues. Trimming at V came to 5 bases and at J to 5 bases, leaving 12 bases not matched to a gene. The CDR3 DNA follows: TGTGCCAGCAGCCCACTATCCGGGACAGTCAACGAGCAGTACTTC. Protein product: CASSPLSGTVNEQYF.

As concerns this clonotype: Possible read error: a much larger clone is one base away. The chain uses TRBV29-1 and TRBJ2-7; TRBD1 matches 9 bases. The CDR3 runs to 13 residues. Per the germline V gene, CDR1 is SQVTM and CDR2 is ANQGSEA. The CDR3 DNA sequence: TGCGGCGGGGGACAGGGAGTCTCCTACGAGCAGTACTTC. Translated: CGGGQGVSYEQYF.

This clonotype was counted at least ten times. The chain links TRBV27 to TRBJ1-1; weak D call: TRBD1 (5 bases). The ends were cut back, 3 bases at V and 11 bases at J, with 10 bases in the middle. This CDR3 has 11 residues. Germline V lookup: CDR1 MNHEY, CDR2 SMNVEV (reference sequence). CDR3 amino acids: CASSFLGAAFF. CDR3 DNA: TGTGCCAGCAGTTTTCTAGGGGCGGCTTTCTTT.